Listed below are T cell receptor beta chains from one sample, sequenced in a study of cytomegalovirus exposure and HLA in healthy donors. TCRdb keeps only in-frame clones here, not all; method: immunoSEQ multiplex PCR. The specimen's table records 80,000 to 100,000 clones. Sequenced input: PBMCs. These receptors were taken from a woman aged 25 to 39 in good health and CMV-seronegative. Both conserved end residues are part of each CDR3. Each record gives: V gene, CDR3 protein.

v_gene: TRBV6-1
CDR3aa: CASGPASYEQYF

v_gene: TRBV7-3
CDR3aa: CASSPTSGINTGELFF

v_gene: TRBV5-6
CDR3aa: CASSSLGTGSSNQPQHF

v_gene: TRBV4-1
CDR3aa: CASSLRQSNTGELFF

v_gene: TRBV6-1
CDR3aa: CASLYRDRDSPLHF

v_gene: TRBV29-1
CDR3aa: CSVEGTGGSGANVLTF

v_gene: TRBV5-1
CDR3aa: CASKFRESYEQYF

v_gene: TRBV6-4
CDR3aa: CASSPGTGYGYTF

v_gene: TRBV13
CDR3aa: CASSSPGTGRYEQYF

v_gene: TRBV19
CDR3aa: CATGTYNTGELFF

v_gene: TRBV11-1
CDR3aa: CASSSVTGYRQYF

v_gene: TRBV7-9
CDR3aa: CASSLGGGGYNEQFF

v_gene: TRBV4-2
CDR3aa: CASSQEELALQYF

v_gene: TRBV19
CDR3aa: CASSIYGGQGAYEQYF

v_gene: TRBV18
CDR3aa: CASSPMGAGLSSYEQYF

v_gene: TRBV28
CDR3aa: CASSSHGGGGPQHF

v_gene: TRBV19
CDR3aa: CASSQLQGSETQYF

v_gene: TRBV6-5
CDR3aa: CASSQTGMNTEAFF

v_gene: TRBV28
CDR3aa: CASTKGTAYYGYTF

v_gene: TRBV7-9
CDR3aa: CASRLTTGEGQPQHF

v_gene: TRBV7-6
CDR3aa: CASSLGHISSYNSPLHF

v_gene: TRBV19
CDR3aa: CASQTGGAGQPQHF

v_gene: TRBV29-1
CDR3aa: CSGYRDYEQYF

v_gene: TRBV27
CDR3aa: CASSFGVPPYTF

v_gene: TRBV28
CDR3aa: CASSWDRVSTEAFF

v_gene: TRBV2
CDR3aa: CASSGERPLRSGELFF

v_gene: TRBV9
CDR3aa: CASSVEGPYGYTF

v_gene: TRBV7-6
CDR3aa: CASSLLIQGVSGANVLTF

v_gene: TRBV18
CDR3aa: CASSPPMPADTQYF

v_gene: TRBV7-9
CDR3aa: CASSLNGPGEQYF

v_gene: TRBV18
CDR3aa: CASSPRAEPYEQYF

v_gene: TRBV6-1
CDR3aa: CASNSGVSVDEQFF

v_gene: TRBV4-1
CDR3aa: CASSQDVGEPYEQYF

v_gene: TRBV2
CDR3aa: CASSEDRIYTEAFF

v_gene: TRBV20-1
CDR3aa: CSASGSYEQYF

v_gene: TRBV7-8
CDR3aa: CASERSGQPLANYGYTF

v_gene: TRBV27
CDR3aa: CASSLRAGLIYEQYF

v_gene: TRBV5-1
CDR3aa: CASSLIGTGETDTQYF

v_gene: TRBV11-3
CDR3aa: CASSLAREADTQYF

v_gene: TRBV5-4
CDR3aa: CASSPGPAGAGYTF

v_gene: TRBV9
CDR3aa: CASSADGSGGELFF

v_gene: TRBV2
CDR3aa: CASSVPGSYEQYF

v_gene: TRBV11-2
CDR3aa: CASSLLAGAYNEQFF

v_gene: TRBV12-5
CDR3aa: CANRGEKLFF

v_gene: TRBV5-1
CDR3aa: CASSPGSGGPDTQYF

v_gene: TRBV4-1
CDR3aa: CASSQVSGSYEQYF

v_gene: TRBV7-2
CDR3aa: CASSLGQFSPDF

v_gene: TRBV2
CDR3aa: CASSEGTGAGNTIYF

v_gene: TRBV10-3
CDR3aa: CAIGTSGSFNEQFF

v_gene: TRBV28
CDR3aa: CASSSPGTEAFF

v_gene: TRBV6-5
CDR3aa: CASRTGTPTEAFF

v_gene: TRBV10-3
CDR3aa: CAISESGQPNEKLFF

v_gene: TRBV28
CDR3aa: CASSGPRVFGNTIYF

v_gene: TRBV7-9
CDR3aa: CASSTNRGGRETQYF

v_gene: TRBV5-1
CDR3aa: CASSPQDSMNTEAFF

v_gene: TRBV5-8
CDR3aa: CASSYGTGLEAFF

v_gene: TRBV30
CDR3aa: CAWSLTGKGGTEAFF